This T cell receptor (beta chain) was recorded in a study of early T cells in non-severe SARS-CoV-2 infection. This CDR3 has 17 amino acids. Germline-derived CDR1 and CDR2 are SEHNR and FQNEAQ (reference sequence). After removal of 5 bases from V and 5 bases from J, the junction contained 17 bases not matched to a gene. TCRdb recomputed calls from the 5' RACE reads with MiXCR, one row per CDR3 protein. Among just over 60,000 distinct CDR3 sequences listed, roughly a tenth were seen once. The TCR sequence derives from an adult who was a healthcare worker with PCR-confirmed SARS-CoV-2 infection or an uninfected control (not recorded which). The chain couples TRBV7-9 to TRBJ1-1; 7 bases map to TRBD1. The sample taken for sequencing was whole blood. CDR3 nucleotide sequence: TGTGCCAGCAGCCCTGCCGGGCAGGGGGTGAGAAGGACTGAAGCTTTCTTT. Translated, it gives CASSPAGQGVRRTEAFF. The full variable domain, with the rest looked up from reference TRBV7-9 and TRBJ1-1, is DTGVSQNPRHKITKRGQNVTFRCDPISEHNRLYWYRQTLGQGPEFLTYFQNEAQLEKSRLLSDRFSAERPKGSFSTLEIQRTEQGDSAMYLCASSPAGQGVRRTEAFFGQGTRLTVV.